The rows below give T cell receptor beta chains drawn from one sample of a study of shared clonotypes between healthy human individuals. Here immunoSEQ multiplex PCR was the method, and the copy in TCRdb shows in-frame clones only, minus some. The sample records about 610,000 clones, around 97% being singletons. Sequenced input: naive CD4+ T cells sorted from blood. All receptors derive from a woman in her twenties or thirties in good health. Each CDR3 is given with its conserved first and last residue. D genes are given only for firm matches.

j_call	v_call	d_call	cdr3_nt	cdr3_aa
TRBJ2-6	TRBV28	NA	TGTGCCAGCACCAGGGGGGTTCGTTACCTCTCTGGGGCCAACGTCCTGACTTTC	CASTRGVRYLSGANVLTF
TRBJ2-3	TRBV7-3	NA	TGTGCCAGCAGCGCCCTAGGAGGGGCTAGCACAGATACGCAGTATTTT	CASSALGGASTDTQYF
TRBJ2-7	TRBV28	TRBD1	TGTGCCAGCAGTTTAGGACAGGAAAAGGGGCAGTACTTC	CASSLGQEKGQYF
TRBJ2-2	TRBV4-1	NA	TGCGCCAGCAGCCAAGAGGGCTTCGCCGGGGAGCTGTTTTTT	CASSQEGFAGELFF
TRBJ2-7	TRBV6-1	NA	TGTGCCAGCAAAGACAGGCACCCACCGTACGAGCAGTACTTC	CASKDRHPPYEQYF
TRBJ2-7	TRBV5-5	NA	TGTGCCAGCAGCTTGGTGCAGGCGAACTACGAGCAGTACTTC	CASSLVQANYEQYF
TRBJ2-1	TRBV7-9	TRBD2	TGTGCCAGCAGCTCTATAATGGGACTAGCGGGAGACAATGAGCAGTTCTTC	CASSSIMGLAGDNEQFF
TRBJ2-3	TRBV7-8	TRBD2	TGTGCCAGCAGCCCTAGGGGGACTAGCGCAATCACAGATACGCAGTATTTT	CASSPRGTSAITDTQYF
TRBJ2-2	TRBV4-2	TRBD1	TGTGCCAGCAGCCAAGGGGACAGGGTTACCGGGGAGCTGTTTTTT	CASSQGDRVTGELFF
TRBJ1-2	TRBV19	TRBD1	TGTGCCAGTAGAGGGACAGGCCAAGGATATGGCTACACCTTC	CASRGTGQGYGYTF
TRBJ2-1	TRBV19	TRBD1	TGTGCCAGTAGTGCCGCCGGGACAGGGAGGAATGAGCAGTTCTTC	CASSAAGTGRNEQFF
TRBJ2-1	TRBV10-2	TRBD2	TGCGCCAGCAGCAGACTAGCGGCGAGCTCCTACAATGAGCAGTTCTTC	CASSRLAASSYNEQFF